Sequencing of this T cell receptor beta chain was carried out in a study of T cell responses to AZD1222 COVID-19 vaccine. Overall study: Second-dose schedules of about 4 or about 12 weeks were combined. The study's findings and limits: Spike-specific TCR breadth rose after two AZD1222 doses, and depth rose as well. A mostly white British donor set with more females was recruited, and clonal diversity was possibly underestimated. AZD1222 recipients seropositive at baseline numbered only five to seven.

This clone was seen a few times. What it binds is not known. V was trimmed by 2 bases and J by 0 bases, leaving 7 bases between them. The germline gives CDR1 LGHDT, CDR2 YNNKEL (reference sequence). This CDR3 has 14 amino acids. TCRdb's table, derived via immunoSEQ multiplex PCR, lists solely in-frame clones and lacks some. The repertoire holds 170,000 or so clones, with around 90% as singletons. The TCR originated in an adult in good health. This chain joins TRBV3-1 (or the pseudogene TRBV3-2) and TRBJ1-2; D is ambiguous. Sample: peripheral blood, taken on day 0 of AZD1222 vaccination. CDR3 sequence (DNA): TGTGCCAGCAGCCAACCTACAACTAACTATGGCTACACCTTC. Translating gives CASSQPTTNYGYTF.